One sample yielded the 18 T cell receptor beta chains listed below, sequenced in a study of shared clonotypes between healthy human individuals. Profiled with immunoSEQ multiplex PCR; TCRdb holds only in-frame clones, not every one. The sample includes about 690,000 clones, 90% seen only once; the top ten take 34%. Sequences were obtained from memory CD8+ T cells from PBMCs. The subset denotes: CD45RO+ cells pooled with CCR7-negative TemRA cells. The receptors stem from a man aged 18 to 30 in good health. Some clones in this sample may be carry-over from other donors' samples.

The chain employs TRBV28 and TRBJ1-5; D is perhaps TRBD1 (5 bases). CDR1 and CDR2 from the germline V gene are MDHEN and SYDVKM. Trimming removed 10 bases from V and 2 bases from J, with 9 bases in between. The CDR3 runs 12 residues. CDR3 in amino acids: CAIRGGNQPQHF. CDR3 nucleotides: TGTGCCATACGGGGGGGCAATCAGCCCCAGCATTTT.

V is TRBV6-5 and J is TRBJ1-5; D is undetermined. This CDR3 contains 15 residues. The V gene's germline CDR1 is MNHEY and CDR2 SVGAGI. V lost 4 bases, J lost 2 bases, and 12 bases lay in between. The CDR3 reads CASSSHRAGNQPQHF. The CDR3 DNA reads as TGTGCCAGCAGTTCCCACCGGGCAGGCAATCAGCCCCAGCATTTT.

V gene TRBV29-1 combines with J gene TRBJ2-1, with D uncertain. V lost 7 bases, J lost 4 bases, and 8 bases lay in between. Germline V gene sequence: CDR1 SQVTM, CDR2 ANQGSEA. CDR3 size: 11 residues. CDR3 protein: CSGQEYNEQFF. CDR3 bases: TGCAGCGGACAAGAGTACAATGAGCAGTTCTTC.

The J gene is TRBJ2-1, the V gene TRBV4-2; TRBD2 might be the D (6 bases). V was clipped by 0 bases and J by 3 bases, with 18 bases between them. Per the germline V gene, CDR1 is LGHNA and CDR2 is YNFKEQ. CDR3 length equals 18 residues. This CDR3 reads CASSQDPSWGEVYNEQFF. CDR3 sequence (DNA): TGTGCCAGCAGCCAAGATCCCTCCTGGGGGGAGGTCTACAATGAGCAGTTCTTC.

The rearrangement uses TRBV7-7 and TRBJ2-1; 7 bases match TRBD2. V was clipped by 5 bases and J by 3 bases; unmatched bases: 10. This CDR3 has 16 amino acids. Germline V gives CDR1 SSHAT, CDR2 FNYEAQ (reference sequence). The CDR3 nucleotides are TGTGCCAGCAGCCACGGGGAAGCGGGAATCTACAATGAGCAGTTCTTC. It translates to CASSHGEAGIYNEQFF.

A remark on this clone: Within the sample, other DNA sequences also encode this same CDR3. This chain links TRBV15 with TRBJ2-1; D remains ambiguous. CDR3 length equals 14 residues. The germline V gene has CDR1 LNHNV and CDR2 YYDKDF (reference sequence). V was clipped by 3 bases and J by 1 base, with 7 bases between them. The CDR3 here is CATSRGSSYNEQFF. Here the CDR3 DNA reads TGTGCCACCAGCAGGGGTAGTTCCTACAATGAGCAGTTCTTC. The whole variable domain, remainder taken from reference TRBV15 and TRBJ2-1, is DAMVIQNPRYQVTQFGKPVTLSCSQTLNHNVMYWYQQKSSQAPKLLFHYYDKDFNNEADTPDNFQSRRPNTSFCFLDIRSPGLGDTAMYLCATSRGSSYNEQFFGPGTRLTVL.

CDR3 DNA sequence: TGTGCCAGCAGCTTAGTGCACGGTCCGACGAACACCGGGGAGCTGTTTTTT. It yields the protein CASSLVHGPTNTGELFF. The J gene is TRBJ2-2, the V gene TRBV7-9; D is uncertain. Germline V gene sequence: CDR1 SEHNR, CDR2 FQNEAQ (reference sequence). Trimming cost V 1 base and J 0 bases, with 12 bases left between them. There are 17 residues in the CDR3.

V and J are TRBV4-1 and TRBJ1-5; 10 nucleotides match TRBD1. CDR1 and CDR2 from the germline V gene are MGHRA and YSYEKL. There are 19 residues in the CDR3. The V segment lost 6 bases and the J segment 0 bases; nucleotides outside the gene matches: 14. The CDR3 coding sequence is TGCGCCAGCAGTCTTAGACAGGGGGCCCGAAGTTTTAGCAATCAGCCCCAGCATTTT. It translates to CASSLRQGARSFSNQPQHF.

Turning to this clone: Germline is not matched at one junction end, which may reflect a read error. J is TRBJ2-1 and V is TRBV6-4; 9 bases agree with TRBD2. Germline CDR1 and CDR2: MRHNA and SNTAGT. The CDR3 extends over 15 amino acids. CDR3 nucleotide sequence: TGTGCCAGTAGTGACCCAGCGGGAGGCCTTGATGAGCAGTTCTTC. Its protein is CASSDPAGGLDEQFF.

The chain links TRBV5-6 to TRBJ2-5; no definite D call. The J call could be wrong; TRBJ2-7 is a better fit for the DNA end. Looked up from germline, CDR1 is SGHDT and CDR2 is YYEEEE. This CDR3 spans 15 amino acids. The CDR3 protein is CASSLLPALSYEQYF. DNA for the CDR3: TGTGCCAGCAGCTTGTTGCCAGCGCTCTCCTACGAGCAGTACTTC.

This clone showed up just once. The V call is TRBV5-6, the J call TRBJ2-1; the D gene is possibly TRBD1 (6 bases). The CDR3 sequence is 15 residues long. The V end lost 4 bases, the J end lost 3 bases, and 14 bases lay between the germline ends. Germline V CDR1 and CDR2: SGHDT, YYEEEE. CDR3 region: CASSRVGADYNEQFF. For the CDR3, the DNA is TGTGCCAGCAGCCGGGTGGGGGCCGACTACAATGAGCAGTTCTTC.

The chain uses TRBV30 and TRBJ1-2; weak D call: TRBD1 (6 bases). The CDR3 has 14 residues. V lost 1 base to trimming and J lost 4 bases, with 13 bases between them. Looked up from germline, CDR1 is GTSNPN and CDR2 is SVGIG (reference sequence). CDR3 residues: CAWSAWTEAYGYTF. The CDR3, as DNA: TGTGCCTGGAGTGCCTGGACAGAGGCCTATGGCTACACCTTC.

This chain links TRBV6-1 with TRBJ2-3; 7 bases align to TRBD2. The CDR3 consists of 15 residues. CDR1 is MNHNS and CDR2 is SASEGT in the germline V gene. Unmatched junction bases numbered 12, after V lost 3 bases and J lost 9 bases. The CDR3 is CASSDRGGSADTQYF. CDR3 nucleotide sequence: TGTGCCAGCAGTGACAGAGGCGGGAGTGCTGACACGCAGTATTTT.

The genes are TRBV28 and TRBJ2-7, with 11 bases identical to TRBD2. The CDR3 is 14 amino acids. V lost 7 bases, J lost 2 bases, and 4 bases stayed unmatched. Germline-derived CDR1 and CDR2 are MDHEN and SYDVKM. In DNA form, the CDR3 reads TGTGCCAGCACCTTGACTAGCGGGGCCTACGAGCAGTACTTC. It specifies CASTLTSGAYEQYF.

CDR3 amino acids: CASSPLGGNEQFF. The CDR3 DNA reads TGTGCCAGCAGCCCTCTTGGGGGGAATGAGCAGTTCTTC. The chain uses TRBV5-6 and TRBJ2-1; perhaps TRBD2 as D (6 bases). Germline assignment: CDR1 SGHDT and CDR2 YYEEEE. The CDR3 loop spans 13 amino acids. Between the trimmed V and J ends, which lost 4 bases and 7 bases, there was a span of 12 bases.

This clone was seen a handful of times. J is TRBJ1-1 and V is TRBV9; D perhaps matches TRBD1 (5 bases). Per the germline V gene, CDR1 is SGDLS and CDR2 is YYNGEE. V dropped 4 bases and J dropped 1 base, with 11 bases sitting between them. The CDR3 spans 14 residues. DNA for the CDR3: TGTGCCAGCAGCCCGCGGGGGGAGAACACTGAAGCTTTCTTT. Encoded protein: CASSPRGENTEAFF.

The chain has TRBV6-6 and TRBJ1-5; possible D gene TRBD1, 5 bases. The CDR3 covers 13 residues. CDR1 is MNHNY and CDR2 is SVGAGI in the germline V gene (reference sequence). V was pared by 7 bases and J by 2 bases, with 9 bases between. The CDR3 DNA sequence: TGTGCCAGCACTTGGGGGGGCAATCAGCCCCAGCATTTT. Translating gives CASTWGGNQPQHF.

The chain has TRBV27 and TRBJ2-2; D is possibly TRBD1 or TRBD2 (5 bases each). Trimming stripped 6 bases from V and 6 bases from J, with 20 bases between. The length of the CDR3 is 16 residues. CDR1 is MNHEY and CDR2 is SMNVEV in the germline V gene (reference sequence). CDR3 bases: TGTGCCAGCAGGGATGGTTGGGACCCGGAGGCCGGGGAGCTGTTTTTT. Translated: CASRDGWDPEAGELFF.